This T cell receptor beta chain was sequenced for a study of glioma-infiltrating T cells after dendritic cell vaccination (dated by TCRdb to 2016 to 2018). Some background on the complete study: The cohort comprised roughly 15 glioblastoma patients from Phase I and II dendritic cell vaccination trials, 9 newly diagnosed and 6 with recurrent disease. Between the early 2000s and the early 2010s, patients were given autologous tumor lysate-pulsed dendritic cell vaccination. The vaccine consisted of monocyte-derived dendritic cells cultured less than eight days with IL-4 and GM-CSF, then pulsed overnight with autologous tumor lysate. Each patient was given three intradermal dendritic cell vaccine injections, spaced two weeks apart, in the arm below the axilla. Tumor-infiltrating lymphocyte content was quantified and tumor and blood repertoires were compared in dendritic cell-vaccinated glioblastoma patients by deep sequencing of TCR beta CDR3 regions. Survival after dendritic cell vaccination was correlated with TCR sequencing metrics such as TIL content and the overlap between tumor and blood repertoires. Study-level results and caveats: TCR clonality showed no direct relationship with survival, which suggests that a diverse polyclonal response may be important. The TCR overlap response model with three groups was called speculative and said to need prospective validation. After dendritic cell vaccination, a higher estimated pretreatment TIL content predicted longer time to progression and overall survival. The cohort was small and heterogeneous, few patients had complete blood and tumor sets, and even fewer had initial-recurrent tumor pairs.

TCRB CDR3 regions were amplified from 2 to 2.5 ug genomic DNA, or all available DNA if less, using the immunoSEQ assay. The multiplex PCR relied on 60 forward primers for TCR V beta segments and 13 reverse primers for J beta segments. Synthetic control templates were spiked into each sample at limiting dilution to estimate reads per starting template. Reads of 87 bp were generated by sequencing on the Illumina HiSeq System. The original pipeline was this. PCR and sequencing errors were removed by a nearest neighbor algorithm that merged closely related sequences. TCR overlap was defined as the percentage of unique tumor TCR beta sequences that were also present in the same patient's peripheral blood. TCRdb mirrors the immuneACCESS table, restricted to in-frame sequences. Some clones are absent from its copies; in checked studies, under half trace to an unresolved V gene, and the reason for the others is unknown. Clonal size and the V and J genes are those of that table, whereas D and trimming came from the DNA. Across this sample there are about 87,000 clones, with 80% to 85% seen only once. The ten largest make up around 7% of the sample.

What the time point label conveys for this sample: after dendritic cell vaccination, including at tumor progression/relapse. Patients were selected for having adequate residual fresh-frozen tumor tissue and more than two years of available survival data. None of the glioblastoma patients carried an isocitrate dehydrogenase mutation, although molecular status otherwise varied. PBMC were collected before vaccination, two weeks after the third vaccination, and at tumor progression if tumor progression occurred. The Qiagen DNeasy Blood extraction Kit was used for extraction of genomic DNA. This clone was counted between two and nine times. The antigen it recognizes is unknown. No quality values exist for individual bases; no much larger clone is one base distant. The CDR3 has 12 amino acids, counting the end cysteine and phenylalanine. The entry retains the CDR3 DNA only, 36 bases that are in frame from base 1. The germline V gene yields ENHRY for CDR1 and SYGVKD for CDR2. The V end loses 6 bases and the J end loses 3 bases, and a stretch of 9 bases separates them.

This material consisted of blood, taken after dendritic cell vaccination. This clonotype was sampled from a human donor with glioblastoma. The sequence joins TRBV10-3 to TRBJ2-7; the D gene is possibly TRBD1, with 6 bases matching. This receptor carries the CDR3 CAIRGDIYEQYF. The DNA sequence reads TGTGCCATCAGAGGGGACATCTACGAGCAGTACTTC.